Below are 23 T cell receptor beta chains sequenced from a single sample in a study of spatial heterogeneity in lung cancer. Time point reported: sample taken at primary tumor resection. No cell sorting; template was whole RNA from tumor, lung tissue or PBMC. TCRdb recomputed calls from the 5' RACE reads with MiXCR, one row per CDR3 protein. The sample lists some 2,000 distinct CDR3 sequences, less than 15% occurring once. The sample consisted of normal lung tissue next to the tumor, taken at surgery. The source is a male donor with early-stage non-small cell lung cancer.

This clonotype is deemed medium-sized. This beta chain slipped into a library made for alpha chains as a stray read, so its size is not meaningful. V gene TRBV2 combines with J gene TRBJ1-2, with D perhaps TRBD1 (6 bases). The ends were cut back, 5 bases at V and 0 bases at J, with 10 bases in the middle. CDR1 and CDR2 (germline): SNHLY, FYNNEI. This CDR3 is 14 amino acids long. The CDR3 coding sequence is TGTGCCAGCAGTCGCAGGGACACTAACTATGGCTACACCTTC. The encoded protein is CASSRRDTNYGYTF. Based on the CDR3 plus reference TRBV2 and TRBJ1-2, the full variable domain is EPEVTQTPSHQVTQMGQEVILRCVPISNHLYFYWYRQILGQKVEFLVSFYNNEISEKSEIFDDQFSVERPDGSNFTLKIRSTKLEDSAMYFCASSRRDTNYGYTFGSGTRLTVV.

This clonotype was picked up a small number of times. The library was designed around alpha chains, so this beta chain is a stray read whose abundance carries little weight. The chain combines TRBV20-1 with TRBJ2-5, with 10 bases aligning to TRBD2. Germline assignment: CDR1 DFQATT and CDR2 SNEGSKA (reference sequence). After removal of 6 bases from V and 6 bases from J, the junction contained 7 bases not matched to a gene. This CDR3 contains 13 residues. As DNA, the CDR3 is TGCAGTGCCTCCGGGACTAGCGATAAGACCCAGTACTTC. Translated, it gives CSASGTSDKTQYF.

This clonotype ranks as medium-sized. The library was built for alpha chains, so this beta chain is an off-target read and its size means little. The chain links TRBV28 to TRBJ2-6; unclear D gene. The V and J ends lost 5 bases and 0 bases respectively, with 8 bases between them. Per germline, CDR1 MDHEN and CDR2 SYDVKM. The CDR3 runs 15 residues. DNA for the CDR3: TGTGCCAGCAGTATACACAGCTCTGGGGCCAACGTCCTGACTTTC. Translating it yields CASSIHSSGANVLTF.

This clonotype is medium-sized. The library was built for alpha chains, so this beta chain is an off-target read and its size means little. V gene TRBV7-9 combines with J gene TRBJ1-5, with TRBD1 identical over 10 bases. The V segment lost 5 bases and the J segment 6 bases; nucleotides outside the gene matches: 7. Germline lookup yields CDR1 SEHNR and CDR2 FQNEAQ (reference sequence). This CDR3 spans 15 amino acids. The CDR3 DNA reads TGTGCCAGCAGCCAGGGGACAGGGGCGGGTCAGCCCCAGCATTTT. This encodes CASSQGTGAGQPQHF.

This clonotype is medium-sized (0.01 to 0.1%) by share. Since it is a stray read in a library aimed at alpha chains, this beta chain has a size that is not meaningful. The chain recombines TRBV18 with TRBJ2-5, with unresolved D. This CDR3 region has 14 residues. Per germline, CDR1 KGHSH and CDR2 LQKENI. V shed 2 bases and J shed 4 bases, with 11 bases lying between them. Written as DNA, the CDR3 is TGTGCCAGCTCACCATCGATGGGGTTAGAGACCCAGTACTTC. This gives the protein CASSPSMGLETQYF.

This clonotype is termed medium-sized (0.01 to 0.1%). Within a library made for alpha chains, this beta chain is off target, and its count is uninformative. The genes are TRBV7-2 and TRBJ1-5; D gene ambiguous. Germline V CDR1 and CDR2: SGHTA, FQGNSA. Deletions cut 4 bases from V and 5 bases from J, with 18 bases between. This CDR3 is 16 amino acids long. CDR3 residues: CASSSPRMGEYQPQHF. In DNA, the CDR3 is TGTGCCAGCAGCTCCCCCCGAATGGGCGAATATCAGCCCCAGCATTTT.

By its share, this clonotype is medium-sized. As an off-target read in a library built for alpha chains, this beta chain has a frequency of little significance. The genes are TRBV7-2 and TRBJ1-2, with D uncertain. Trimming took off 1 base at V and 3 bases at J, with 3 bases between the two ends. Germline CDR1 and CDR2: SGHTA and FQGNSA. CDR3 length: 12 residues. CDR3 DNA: TGTGCCAGCAGCTTAGGATACTATGGCTACACCTTC. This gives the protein CASSLGYYGYTF. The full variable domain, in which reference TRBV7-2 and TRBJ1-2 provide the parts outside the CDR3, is GAGVSQSPSNKVTEKGKDVELRCDPISGHTALYWYRQSLGQGLEFLIYFQGNSAPDKSGLPSDRFSAERTGGSVSTLTIQRTQQEDSAVYLCASSLGYYGYTFGSGTRLTVV.

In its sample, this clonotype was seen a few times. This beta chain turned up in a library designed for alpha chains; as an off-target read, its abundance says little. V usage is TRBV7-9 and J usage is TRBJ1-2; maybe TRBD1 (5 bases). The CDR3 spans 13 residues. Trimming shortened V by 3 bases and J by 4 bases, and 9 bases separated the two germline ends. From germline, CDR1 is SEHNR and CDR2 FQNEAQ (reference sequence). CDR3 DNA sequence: TGTGCCAGCAGCTTCGTAGACAGCTATGGCTACACCTTC. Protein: CASSFVDSYGYTF.

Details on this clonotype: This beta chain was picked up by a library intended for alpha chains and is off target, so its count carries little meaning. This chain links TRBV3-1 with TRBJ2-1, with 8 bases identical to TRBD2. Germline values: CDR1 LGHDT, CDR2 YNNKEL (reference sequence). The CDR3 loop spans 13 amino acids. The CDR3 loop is CATSGSSYNEQFF. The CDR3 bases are TGTGCTACCAGCGGGAGCTCCTACAATGAGCAGTTCTTC.

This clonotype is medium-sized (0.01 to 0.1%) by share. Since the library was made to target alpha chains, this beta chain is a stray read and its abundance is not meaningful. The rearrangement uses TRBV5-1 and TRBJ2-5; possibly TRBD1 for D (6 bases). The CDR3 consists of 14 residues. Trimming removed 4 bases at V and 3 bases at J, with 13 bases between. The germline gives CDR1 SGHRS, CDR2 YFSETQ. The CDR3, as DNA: TGCGCCAGCAGCGCCCCCCCAGGGGAAGAGACCCAGTACTTC. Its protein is CASSAPPGEETQYF.

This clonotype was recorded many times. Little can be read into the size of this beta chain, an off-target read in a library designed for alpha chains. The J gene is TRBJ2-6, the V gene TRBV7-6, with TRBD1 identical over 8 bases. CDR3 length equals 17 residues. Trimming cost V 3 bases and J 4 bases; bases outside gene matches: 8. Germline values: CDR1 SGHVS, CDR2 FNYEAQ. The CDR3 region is CASSFATGVSGANVLTF. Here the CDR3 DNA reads TGTGCCAGCAGCTTCGCGACAGGGGTGTCCGGGGCCAACGTCCTGACTTTC.

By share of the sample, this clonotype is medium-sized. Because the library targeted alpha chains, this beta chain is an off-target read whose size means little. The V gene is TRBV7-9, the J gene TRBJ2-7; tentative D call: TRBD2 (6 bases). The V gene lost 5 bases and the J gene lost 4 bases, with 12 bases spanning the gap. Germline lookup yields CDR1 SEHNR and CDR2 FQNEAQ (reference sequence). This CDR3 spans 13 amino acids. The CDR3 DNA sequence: TGTGCCAGCAGCCCCCCGGCGGGGTACGAGCAGTACTTC. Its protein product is CASSPPAGYEQYF.

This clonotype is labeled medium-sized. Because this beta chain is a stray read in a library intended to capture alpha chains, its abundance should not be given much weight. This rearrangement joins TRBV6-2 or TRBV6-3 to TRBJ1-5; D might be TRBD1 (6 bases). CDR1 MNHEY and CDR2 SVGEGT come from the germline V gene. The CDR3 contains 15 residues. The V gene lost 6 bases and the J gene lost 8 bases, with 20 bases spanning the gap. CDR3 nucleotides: TGTGCCAGCAGGAAAAGGGGACACAGGCTCGAGCCCCAGCATTTT. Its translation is CASRKRGHRLEPQHF.

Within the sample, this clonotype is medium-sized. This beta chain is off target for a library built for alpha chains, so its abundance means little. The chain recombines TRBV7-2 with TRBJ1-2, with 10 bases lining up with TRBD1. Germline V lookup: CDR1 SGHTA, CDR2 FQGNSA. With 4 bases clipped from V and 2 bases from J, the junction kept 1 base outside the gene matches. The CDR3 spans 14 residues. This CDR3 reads CASSSDRGNYGYTF. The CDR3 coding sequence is TGTGCCAGCAGCTCGGACAGGGGGAACTATGGCTACACCTTC.

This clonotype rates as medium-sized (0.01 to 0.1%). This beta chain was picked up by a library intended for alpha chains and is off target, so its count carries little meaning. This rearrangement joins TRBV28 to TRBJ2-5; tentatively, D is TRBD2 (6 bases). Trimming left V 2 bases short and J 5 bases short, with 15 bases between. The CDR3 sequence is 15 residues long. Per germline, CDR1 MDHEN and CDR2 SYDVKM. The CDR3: CASSLPLALLETQYF. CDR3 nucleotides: TGTGCCAGCAGTTTACCACTAGCCCTCCTGGAGACCCAGTACTTC.

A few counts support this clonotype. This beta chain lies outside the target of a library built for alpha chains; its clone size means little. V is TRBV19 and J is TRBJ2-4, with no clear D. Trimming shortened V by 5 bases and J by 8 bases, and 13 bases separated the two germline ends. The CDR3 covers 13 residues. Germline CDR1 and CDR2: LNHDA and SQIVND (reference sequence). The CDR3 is CASSDPPRDIQYF. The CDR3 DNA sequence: TGTGCCAGTAGTGACCCCCCCCGGGACATTCAGTACTTC. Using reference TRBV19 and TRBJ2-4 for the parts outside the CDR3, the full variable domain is DGGITQSPKYLFRKEGQNVTLSCEQNLNHDAMYWYRQDPGQGLRLIYYSQIVNDFQKGDIAEGYSVSREKKESFPLTVTSAQKNPTAFYLCASSDPPRDIQYFGAGTRLSVL.

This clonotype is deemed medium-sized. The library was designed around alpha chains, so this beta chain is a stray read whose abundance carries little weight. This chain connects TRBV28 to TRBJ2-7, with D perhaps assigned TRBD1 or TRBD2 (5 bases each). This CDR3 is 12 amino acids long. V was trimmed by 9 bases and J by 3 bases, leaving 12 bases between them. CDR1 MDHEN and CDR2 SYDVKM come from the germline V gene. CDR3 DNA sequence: TGTGCCAGGAAGCCGGGGCACTACGAGCAGTACTTC. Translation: CARKPGHYEQYF.

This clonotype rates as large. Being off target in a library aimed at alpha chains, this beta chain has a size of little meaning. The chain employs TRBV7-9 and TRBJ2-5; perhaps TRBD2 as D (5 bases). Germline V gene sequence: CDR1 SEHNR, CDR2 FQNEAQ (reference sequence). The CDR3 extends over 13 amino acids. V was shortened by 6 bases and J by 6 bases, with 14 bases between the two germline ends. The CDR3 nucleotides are TGTGCCAGCAGTAGAGGACTGAGAAAGACCCAGTACTTC. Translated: CASSRGLRKTQYF.

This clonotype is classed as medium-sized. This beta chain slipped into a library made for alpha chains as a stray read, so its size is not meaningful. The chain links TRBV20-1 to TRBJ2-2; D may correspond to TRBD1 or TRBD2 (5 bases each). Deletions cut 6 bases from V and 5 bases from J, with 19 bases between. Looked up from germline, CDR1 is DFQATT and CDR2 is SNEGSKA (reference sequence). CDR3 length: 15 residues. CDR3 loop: CSANRDPLGTGELFF. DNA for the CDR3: TGCAGTGCAAACCGGGACCCCTTGGGTACCGGGGAGCTGTTTTTT.

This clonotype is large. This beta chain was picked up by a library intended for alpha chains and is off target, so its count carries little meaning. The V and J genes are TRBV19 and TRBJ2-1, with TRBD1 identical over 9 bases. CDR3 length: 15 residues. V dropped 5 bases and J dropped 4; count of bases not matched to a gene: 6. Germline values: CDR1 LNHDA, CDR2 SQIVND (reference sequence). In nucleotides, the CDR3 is TGTGCCAGTAGTGTCGGGACAGGGACGTACAATGAGCAGTTCTTC. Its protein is CASSVGTGTYNEQFF.

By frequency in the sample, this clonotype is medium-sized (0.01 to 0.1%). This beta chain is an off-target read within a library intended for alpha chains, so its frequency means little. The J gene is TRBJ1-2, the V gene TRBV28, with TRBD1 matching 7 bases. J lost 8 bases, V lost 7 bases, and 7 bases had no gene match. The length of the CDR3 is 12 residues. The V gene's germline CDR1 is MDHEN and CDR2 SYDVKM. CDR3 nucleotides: TGTGCCAGCATGGGGGACAGTAGAGGCTACACCTTC. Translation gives CASMGDSRGYTF.

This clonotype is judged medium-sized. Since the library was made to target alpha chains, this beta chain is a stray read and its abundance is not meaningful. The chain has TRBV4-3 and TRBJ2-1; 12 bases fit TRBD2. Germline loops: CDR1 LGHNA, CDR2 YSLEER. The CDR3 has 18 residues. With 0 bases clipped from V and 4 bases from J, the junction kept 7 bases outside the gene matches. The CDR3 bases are TGCGCCAGCAGCCAAGATCTGCGACTAGCGGGAGTTTACAATGAGCAGTTCTTC. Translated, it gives CASSQDLRLAGVYNEQFF.

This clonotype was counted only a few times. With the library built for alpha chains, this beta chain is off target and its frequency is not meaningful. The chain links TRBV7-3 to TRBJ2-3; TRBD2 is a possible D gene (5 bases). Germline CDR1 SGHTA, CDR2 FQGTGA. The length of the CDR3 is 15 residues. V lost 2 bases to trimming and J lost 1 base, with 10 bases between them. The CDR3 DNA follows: TGTGCCAGCAGCTTACGGGGAAGGGGCACAGATACGCAGTATTTT. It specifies CASSLRGRGTDTQYF.